These 27 T cell receptor beta chains originate from one sample sequenced in a study of identifying expanded T cells in peripheral blood. Only in-frame clones appear in the TCRdb table, and some are missing; sequencing was by immunoSEQ multiplex PCR. Among approximately 110,000 clones listed, about nine tenths were seen once. Sequenced sample: blood. Receptor source: a person aged 18 to 75 in good health.

The table lists this clone with a count of one. This sequence joins TRBV21-1 and TRBJ2-7; the DNA was not used to check the table's D call, TRBD1. TRBV21-1 is recorded as a pseudogene. There are 14 residues in the CDR3. CDR3 DNA: TGTGCCAGCCATTTAGACAGGGATCAATACGAGCAGTACTTC. It specifies CASHLDRDQYEQYF.

The V and J genes are TRBV19 and TRBJ2-2; TRBD2 agrees at 10 bases. The V segment lost 5 bases and the J segment 4 bases; nucleotides outside the gene matches: 7. The CDR3 loop spans 16 amino acids. The germline CDR1 and CDR2 sequences are LNHDA and SQIVND (reference sequence). The CDR3 bases are TGTGCCAGTAGTGGGAGGCTAGCGGGGGCCACCGGGGAGCTGTTTTTT. The encoded protein is CASSGRLAGATGELFF.

The V gene is TRBV18, the J gene TRBJ2-5, with a tentative D call TRBD2 (6 bases). CDR1 KGHSH and CDR2 LQKENI come from the germline V gene. The CDR3 consists of 13 residues. The germline V and J ends were trimmed by 2 bases and 5 bases, with 9 bases remaining between them. The CDR3, as DNA: TGTGCCAGCTCACCAGCAGGGAGGGAGACCCAGTACTTC. Its protein is CASSPAGRETQYF.

CDR3 amino acids: CASSLGQNQRYTEAFF. Written as DNA, the CDR3 is TGTGCCAGCTCTCTCGGACAGAATCAACGTTACACTGAAGCTTTCTTT. This chain uses TRBV18 with TRBJ1-1; TRBD1 is a possible D gene (6 bases). The V gene's germline CDR1 is KGHSH and CDR2 LQKENI. This CDR3 comprises 16 residues. V was trimmed by 6 bases and J by 3 bases, leaving 20 bases between them.

The chain carries TRBV9 and TRBJ1-4; D may be TRBD1 (6 bases). V lost 4 bases, J lost 3 bases, and 16 bases lay in between. The CDR3 has 16 residues. Germline assignment: CDR1 SGDLS and CDR2 YYNGEE. CDR3 bases: TGTGCCAGCAGCCCGCGACAACAGGGATCTAATGAAAAACTGTTTTTT. This translates into CASSPRQQGSNEKLFF.

The chain recombines TRBV30 with TRBJ1-6, with D hard to call. Germline V gene sequence: CDR1 GTSNPN, CDR2 SVGIG (reference sequence). The CDR3 has 13 residues. V gave up 0 bases and J gave up 8 bases, with 8 bases separating them. The CDR3 reads CAWSVSEDSPLHF. CDR3 DNA: TGTGCCTGGAGTGTTTCTGAGGATTCACCCCTCCACTTT.

The V call is TRBV4-2, the J call TRBJ1-1; D possibly corresponds to TRBD1 (5 bases). In germline, CDR1 is LGHNA, CDR2 YNFKEQ. With 1 base removed from V and 0 bases from J, the gap between germline ends came to 9 bases. The CDR3 covers 15 residues. As DNA, the CDR3 is TGTGCCAGCAGCCAAGGGGGGGTAATGAACACTGAAGCTTTCTTT. Its protein is CASSQGGVMNTEAFF.

V and J are TRBV4-2 and TRBJ2-1; the match to TRBD2 covers 8 bases. CDR3 length equals 19 residues. Unmatched junction bases numbered 11, after V lost 1 base and J lost 0 bases. Germline assignment: CDR1 LGHNA and CDR2 YNFKEQ. The CDR3 reads CASSQGTSGISSSYNEQFF. In DNA, the CDR3 is TGTGCCAGCAGCCAAGGAACTAGCGGAATTTCTAGCTCCTACAATGAGCAGTTCTTC.

The rearrangement joins TRBV5-8 to TRBJ1-5; D may be TRBD1 (6 bases). Per the germline V gene, CDR1 is SGHTS and CDR2 is YDEGEE. The V end was cut by 4 bases, the J end by 7 bases, with 15 bases between. The CDR3 extends over 14 amino acids. The CDR3 is CASSLRGEGQPQHF. In DNA form, the CDR3 reads TGTGCCAGCAGCCTGAGGGGGGAGGGGCAGCCCCAGCATTTT.

The DNA of the CDR3 is TGCGCCAGCAGCCCAAGGACTAGCGGTGACAATGAGCAGTTCTTC. This encodes CASSPRTSGDNEQFF. V is TRBV4-1 and J is TRBJ2-1; TRBD2 aligns across 10 bases. The V gene's germline CDR1 is MGHRA and CDR2 YSYEKL. CDR3 size: 15 residues. After removal of 4 bases from V and 5 bases from J, the junction contained 5 bases not matched to a gene.

The rearrangement links TRBV29-1 to TRBJ2-1, with a tentative D call TRBD2 (5 bases). V was trimmed by 0 bases and J by 4 bases, leaving 16 bases between them. Looked up from germline, CDR1 is SQVTM and CDR2 is ANQGSEA. CDR3 length: 16 residues. This chain's CDR3 is CSVEDPLGRTYNEQFF. The CDR3 bases are TGCAGCGTTGAAGACCCACTAGGGAGAACGTACAATGAGCAGTTCTTC.

V gene TRBV6-5 combines with J gene TRBJ1-4, with D unresolved. The V and J ends lost 4 bases and 7 bases respectively, with 10 bases between them. CDR1 and CDR2 from the germline V gene are MNHEY and SVGAGI. This CDR3 contains 13 residues. The CDR3 nucleotides read TGTGCCAGCAGTTCTTTTCGGTTTGAAAAACTGTTTTTT. Its translation is CASSSFRFEKLFF.

The rearrangement joins TRBV5-5 to TRBJ1-4; weak D call: TRBD1 (5 bases). Germline loops: CDR1 SGHKS, CDR2 YYEKEE (reference sequence). The CDR3 contains 15 residues. Trimming removed 3 bases at V and 8 bases at J, with 17 bases between. As DNA, the CDR3 is TGTGCCAGCAGCTCGGCTTCGGGGGACCGGGAAAAACTGTTTTTT. This gives the protein CASSSASGDREKLFF.

The chain links TRBV5-1 to TRBJ1-1, with 7 bases identical to TRBD1. The length of the CDR3 is 15 residues. Unmatched junction bases numbered 6, after V lost 2 bases and J lost 2 bases. Germline CDR1 and CDR2: SGHRS and YFSETQ. CDR3 loop: CASSLKTGPNTEAFF. The CDR3 DNA reads as TGCGCCAGCAGCTTAAAGACAGGGCCTAACACTGAAGCTTTCTTT.

V and J are TRBV18 and TRBJ2-7, with D possibly being TRBD1 (5 bases). There are 12 residues in the CDR3. V was shortened by 2 bases and J by 6 bases, with 8 bases between the two germline ends. Germline V gene data show CDR1 as KGHSH and CDR2 as LQKENI. DNA for the CDR3: TGTGCCAGCTCACCAAATGGGGCCGAGCAGTACTTC. Its translation is CASSPNGAEQYF.

This chain joins TRBV9 and TRBJ2-1; 11 nucleotides line up with TRBD1. The germline V gene has CDR1 SGDLS and CDR2 YYNGEE. The CDR3 runs 18 residues. V lost 0 bases and J lost 8; bases outside the gene matches: 13. CDR3 nucleotide sequence: TGTGCCAGCAGCGTAGCTGGGACAGGGGGAAACGTTGGCTATGAGCAGTTCTTC. Translated, it gives CASSVAGTGGNVGYEQFF.

This sequence joins TRBV11-2 and TRBJ2-2; 10 bases are shared with TRBD2. The germline V gene has CDR1 SGHAT and CDR2 FQNNGV. The junction had 16 bases not matched to a gene; V was cut back by 5 bases and J by 4 bases. This CDR3 comprises 19 residues. CDR3 bases: TGTGCCAGCAGCCCCAGACTAGCGGGTCTGCCCTCGGCCACCGGGGAGCTGTTTTTT. Translating gives CASSPRLAGLPSATGELFF.

This chain connects TRBV11-3 to TRBJ2-7; D tentatively fits TRBD1 or TRBD2 (7 bases each). Germline V gene sequence: CDR1 SGHNT, CDR2 YENEEA. This CDR3 has 14 amino acids. The germline V and J ends were trimmed by 5 bases and 5 bases, with 16 bases remaining between them. CDR3: CASSPGGAFNEQYF. CDR3 bases: TGTGCCAGCAGCCCAGGGGGGGCATTCAACGAGCAGTACTTC.

This clone has more than one count but fewer than ten. The CDR3 reads CASSLFVGDTKGTGELFF. The CDR3 coding sequence is TGCGCCAGCAGCTTGTTTGTGGGGGACACCAAGGGCACCGGGGAGCTGTTTTTT. The chain links TRBV5-1 to TRBJ2-2, with D perhaps matching TRBD1 (6 bases). CDR1 is SGHRS, CDR2 YFSETQ, per germline. Trimming pared 1 base from V and 4 bases from J, leaving 20 bases between. This CDR3 region has 18 residues. The full variable domain, with the rest looked up from reference TRBV5-1 and TRBJ2-2, is KAGVTQTPRYLIKTRGQQVTLSCSPISGHRSVSWYQQTPGQGLQFLFEYFSETQRNKGNFPGRFSGRQFSNSRSEMNVSTLELGDSALYLCASSLFVGDTKGTGELFFGEGSRLTVL.

This sequence joins TRBV9 and TRBJ1-1; the D is unclear. This CDR3 contains 13 residues. V shed 5 bases and J shed 1 base, with 9 bases lying between them. Germline CDR1 and CDR2: SGDLS and YYNGEE. DNA for the CDR3: TGTGCCAGCAGTGGGTTTGGGAACACTGAAGCTTTCTTT. Amino acid sequence: CASSGFGNTEAFF. Full variable domain (missing parts from reference TRBV9 and TRBJ1-1): DSGVTQTPKHLITATGQRVTLRCSPRSGDLSVYWYQQSLDQGLQFLIQYYNGEERAKGNILERFSAQQFPDLHSELNLSSLELGDSALYFCASSGFGNTEAFFGQGTRLTVV.

The V and J genes are TRBV5-4 and TRBJ2-5; TRBD2 is a possible D gene (7 bases). Germline assignment: CDR1 SGHNT and CDR2 YYREEE (reference sequence). Deletions cut 0 bases from V and 5 bases from J, with 14 bases between. The CDR3 spans 15 residues. The CDR3 bases are TGTGCCAGCAGCTTGGGTTTGGGGGGGCAGGAGACCCAGTACTTC. Amino acids: CASSLGLGGQETQYF.

The chain links TRBV6-5 to TRBJ2-1, with TRBD1 matching 9 bases. Germline V lookup: CDR1 MNHEY, CDR2 SVGAGI. This CDR3 has 14 amino acids. Unmatched junction bases numbered 10, after V lost 10 bases and J lost 6 bases. CDR3 nucleotide sequence: TGTGCCACCGAAGATAGGGACAGGGCCAATGAGCAGTTCTTC. Encoded protein: CATEDRDRANEQFF.

This clone was seen repeatedly, ten times or more. The chain carries TRBV18 and TRBJ2-2; 7 nucleotides match TRBD1. J lost 9 bases, V lost 0 bases, and 10 bases had no gene match. The CDR3 has 16 amino acids. Looked up from germline, CDR1 is KGHSH and CDR2 is LQKENI. The CDR3 here is CASSPPSTGESRELFF. In DNA form, the CDR3 reads TGTGCCAGCTCACCACCGAGTACAGGGGAATCCAGGGAGCTGTTTTTT.

The chain uses TRBV2 and TRBJ2-3, with 10 bases aligning to TRBD2. The ends lost 6 bases at V and 7 bases at J; junction bases unmatched: 13. The CDR3 has 16 residues. Germline CDR1 is SNHLY and CDR2 is FYNNEI. The CDR3 spells CASRGLAGGPRNTQYF. The CDR3 nucleotides read TGTGCCAGCAGGGGATTAGCGGGAGGCCCCCGCAATACGCAGTATTTT.

The CDR3 DNA is TGTGCCAGCACTCCTGGGGACAGTTTCTATGGCTACACCTTC. It yields the protein CASTPGDSFYGYTF. The gene calls are TRBV2 and TRBJ1-2; 7 nucleotides line up with TRBD1. This CDR3 contains 14 residues. Germline lookup yields CDR1 SNHLY and CDR2 FYNNEI. The V gene end was trimmed by 7 bases and the J gene end by 4 bases; junction bases not matched to a gene: 9.

The chain uses TRBV11-2 and TRBJ2-7, with TRBD2 matching 7 bases. Unmatched junction bases numbered 14, after V lost 5 bases and J lost 7 bases. The CDR3 consists of 15 residues. CDR1 is SGHAT, CDR2 FQNNGV, per germline. In DNA, the CDR3 is TGTGCCAGCAGCCCCGCGGTCCTTAGGGAGGGAGAGCAGTACTTC. Protein: CASSPAVLREGEQYF.

V is TRBV6-5 and J is TRBJ1-1, with TRBD1 as a possible D gene (5 bases). The CDR3 has 13 amino acids. Germline V lookup: CDR1 MNHEY, CDR2 SVGAGI. V dropped 0 bases and J dropped 6 bases, with 8 bases sitting between them. This chain's CDR3 is CASSYSRTSEAFF. CDR3 coding DNA: TGTGCCAGCAGTTACTCGAGGACATCTGAAGCTTTCTTT.